This T cell receptor beta chain stems from a study of T cells in tumors after PD-1 blockade. Measured with immunoSEQ multiplex PCR; TCRdb has only the in-frame clones, and not every one. The sample shows approximately 60,000 clones, around 80% of them seen only once. V gave up 1 base and J gave up 11 bases, with 8 bases separating them. The CDR3 spans 11 residues. Per germline, CDR1 SGHDN and CDR2 FVKESK. A few counts support this clone. The clonotype comes from a human donor with basal cell carcinoma. The input for sequencing was PBMCs, taken before anti-PD-1 treatment. The chain uses TRBV14 and TRBJ1-1, with unresolved D. In DNA, the CDR3 is TGTGCCAGCAGCCAAGGGGCCTGGGCTTTCTTT. It is translated as CASSQGAWAFF.